The 30 T cell receptor beta chains below were found in one sample sequenced in a study of blood T cell repertoires in COVID-19. Clones were read by immunoSEQ multiplex PCR, and TCRdb kept only the in-frame ones, dropping some. The sample consists of some 180,000 clones, roughly 88% of them appearing once. Sequenced input: peripheral blood. The receptors were sampled from a middle-aged woman with COVID-19, enrolled during active disease.

This chain links TRBV4-2 with TRBJ2-5, with 11 bases that match TRBD2. Germline-derived CDR1 and CDR2 are LGHNA and YNFKEQ. V gave up 2 bases and J gave up 2 bases; unmatched junction bases: 4. There are 16 residues in the CDR3. Written as DNA, the CDR3 is TGTGCCAGCAGCCAACGACTAGCGGGGAGACAAGAGACCCAGTACTTC. This gives the protein CASSQRLAGRQETQYF.

This clone was recorded a few times. The J gene is TRBJ2-2, the V gene TRBV4-2, with 11 bases aligning to TRBD2. Germline CDR1 and CDR2: LGHNA and YNFKEQ. The CDR3 is 16 residues long. V dropped 3 bases and J dropped 4; count of bases not matched to a gene: 4. Here the CDR3 reads CASSQRLAGSTGELFF. The CDR3 nucleotides are TGTGCCAGCAGCCAGCGACTAGCGGGGAGCACCGGGGAGCTGTTTTTT.

A single count supports this clone. This chain joins TRBV27 and TRBJ2-7; 7 nucleotides align to TRBD1. After removal of 5 bases from V and 4 bases from J, the junction contained 8 bases not matched to a gene. The V gene's germline CDR1 is MNHEY and CDR2 SMNVEV (reference sequence). This CDR3 has 14 amino acids. CDR3 DNA sequence: TGTGCCAGCAGTCCAACGGGACAGCTTTACGAGCAGTACTTC. This gives the protein CASSPTGQLYEQYF.

This clone appeared once. This chain uses TRBV6-1 with TRBJ2-3; a weak D match, TRBD2 (5 bases). The ends were cut back, 2 bases at V and 4 bases at J, with 10 bases in the middle. The CDR3 runs to 14 residues. Germline V gives CDR1 MNHNS, CDR2 SASEGT. The CDR3 region has the DNA TGTGCCAGCAGTGAACGGGCGGGTCCAGATACGCAGTATTTT. It encodes CASSERAGPDTQYF.

The rearrangement uses TRBV2 and TRBJ1-5; 7 bases are a match to TRBD1. The ends lost 5 bases at V and 7 bases at J; junction bases unmatched: 11. The length of the CDR3 is 15 residues. The germline V gene encodes CDR1 SNHLY and CDR2 FYNNEI. The CDR3 nucleotides read TGTGCCAGCAGTAAGGGGGCCGATGATTGGCAGCCCCAGCATTTT. This translates into CASSKGADDWQPQHF.

The chain combines TRBV6-6 with TRBJ2-5, with TRBD1 matching 8 bases. Trimming cost V 4 bases and J 3 bases; bases outside gene matches: 4. Germline V gene data show CDR1 as MNHNY and CDR2 as SVGAGI (reference sequence). The CDR3 is made up of 14 amino acids. CDR3 DNA: TGTGCCAGCAGTTCTCGGACAGGGAAAGAGACCCAGTACTTC. Translating it yields CASSSRTGKETQYF.

This clone was seen a single time. The J gene is TRBJ1-5, the V gene TRBV10-1; D remains unclear. Germline loops: CDR1 WNHNN, CDR2 SYGVQD (reference sequence). The CDR3 covers 13 residues. V was shortened by 6 bases and J by 4 bases, with 10 bases between the two germline ends. The CDR3 is CASRAGLNQPQHF. The CDR3 coding sequence is TGCGCCAGCAGGGCAGGATTAAATCAGCCCCAGCATTTT.

The rearrangement uses TRBV6-1 and TRBJ2-7, with 8 bases identical to TRBD1. The CDR3 sequence is 13 residues long. V shed 7 bases and J 3 bases; nucleotides not matched to a gene: 5. CDR1 MNHNS and CDR2 SASEGT come from the germline V gene. As DNA, the CDR3 is TGTGCCAGCACAGGACAGGGCTTCTACGAGCAGTACTTC. The encoded protein is CASTGQGFYEQYF.

The CDR3 region is CASSQSVFDSPLHF. The CDR3 DNA is TGTGCCAGCAGCCAGAGCGTATTTGATTCACCCCTCCACTTT. V gene TRBV7-9 combines with J gene TRBJ1-6; no clear D gene. Trimming removed 5 bases at V and 8 bases at J, with 13 bases between. The CDR3 spans 14 residues. The germline gives CDR1 SEHNR, CDR2 FQNEAQ (reference sequence).

The J gene is TRBJ1-1, the V gene TRBV28, with D uncertain. The CDR3 sequence is 15 residues long. The V gene's germline CDR1 is MDHEN and CDR2 SYDVKM. Trimming stripped 1 base from V and 0 bases from J, with 9 bases between. The CDR3 DNA reads TGTGCCAGCAGTTTATCTACGACTATGAACACTGAAGCTTTCTTT. It codes for CASSLSTTMNTEAFF.

The chain uses TRBV19 and TRBJ2-3; 8 bases fit TRBD2. The CDR3 is made up of 15 amino acids. Germline-derived CDR1 and CDR2 are LNHDA and SQIVND (reference sequence). The V and J ends lost 0 bases and 6 bases, in that order; junction bases with no gene match: 5. The CDR3 DNA sequence: TGTGCCAGTAGTATAGAGGGAGCGGGGGCCGATACGCAGTATTTT. Protein product: CASSIEGAGADTQYF.

The V call is TRBV3-1 (or the pseudogene TRBV3-2), the J call TRBJ2-2; D uncertain. The CDR3 covers 12 residues. Trimming left V 4 bases short and J 7 bases short, with 7 bases between. Germline assignment: CDR1 LGHDT and CDR2 YNNKEL (reference sequence). The CDR3 DNA reads TGTGCCAGCAGCCCACGAGGCGGGGAGCTGTTTTTT. Translation: CASSPRGGELFF.

The CDR3 loop is CASNIYHPGQGEAFF. The CDR3 coding sequence is TGTGCCAGTAACATATATCACCCGGGACAGGGGGAAGCTTTCTTT. The rearrangement uses TRBV19 and TRBJ1-1, with 10 bases that match TRBD1. The V gene's germline CDR1 is LNHDA and CDR2 SQIVND (reference sequence). This CDR3 is built from 15 residues. The V segment lost 7 bases and the J segment 8 bases; nucleotides outside the gene matches: 13. The variable domain in full, completed from reference TRBV19 and TRBJ1-1, reads DGGITQSPKYLFRKEGQNVTLSCEQNLNHDAMYWYRQDPGQGLRLIYYSQIVNDFQKGDIAEGYSVSREKKESFPLTVTSAQKNPTAFYLCASNIYHPGQGEAFFGQGTRLTVV.

The rearrangement uses TRBV12-3 or TRBV12-4 and TRBJ1-1; TRBD1 agrees at 7 bases. CDR3 length equals 13 residues. Trimming took 2 bases from V and 11 from J; bases not matched to a gene: 8. The CDR3 loop is CASSLPQGGKAFF. DNA for the CDR3: TGTGCCAGCAGTTTACCCCAGGGGGGCAAGGCTTTCTTT.

V is TRBV7-2 and J is TRBJ2-1; no clear D. The CDR3 is 17 residues long. The V and J ends lost 5 bases and 1 base respectively, with 18 bases between them. Germline-derived CDR1 and CDR2 are SGHTA and FQGNSA. The CDR3, as DNA: TGTGCCAGCAGCGCCCTTCCAGCTGCGGCTTCCTACAATGAGCAGTTCTTC. Protein: CASSALPAAASYNEQFF.

V and J are TRBV7-8 and TRBJ2-3, with 8 positions matching TRBD2. V shed 5 bases, J shed 9 bases, and the junction held 10 bases outside the gene matches. Germline V gene lookup returns CDR1 SGHVS and CDR2 FQNEAQ. This CDR3 has 14 amino acids. The CDR3 sequence is CASSRGGASGTQYF. CDR3 nucleotides: TGTGCCAGCAGCCGAGGGGGGGCTAGCGGGACGCAGTATTTT. The entire variable domain, with the rest obtained from reference TRBV7-8 and TRBJ2-3, is as follows: GAGVSQSPRYKVAKRGQDVALRCDPISGHVSLFWYQQALGQGPEFLTYFQNEAQLDKSGLPSDRFFAERPEGSVSTLKIQRTQQEDSAVYLCASSRGGASGTQYFGPGTRLTVL.

This clone has only one observation. The chain has TRBV6-5 and TRBJ1-5, with 7 nucleotides matching TRBD1. The CDR3 is 14 amino acids. The V gene's germline CDR1 is MNHEY and CDR2 SVGAGI. V trimming: 6 bases; J trimming: 1 base; junction bases outside the gene matches: 3. The CDR3 reads CASRGDSSNQPQHF. As DNA, the CDR3 is TGTGCCAGCAGAGGGGACAGCAGCAATCAGCCCCAGCATTTT.

This clone was seen a few times. The gene calls are TRBV5-6 and TRBJ1-2; 11 positions agree with TRBD1. This CDR3 comprises 17 residues. V shed 0 bases and J 3 bases; nucleotides not matched to a gene: 7. Germline lookup yields CDR1 SGHDT and CDR2 YYEEEE. In DNA, the CDR3 is TGTGCCAGCAGCTTGGGGGACAGGGGGGACCTCGACTATGGCTACACCTTC. It codes for CASSLGDRGDLDYGYTF.

CDR3 in amino acids: CASSRASGVSGNTIYF. In DNA, the CDR3 is TGTGCCAGCAGCCGTGCTTCGGGAGTCTCTGGAAACACCATATATTTT. The genes are TRBV3-1 (or the pseudogene TRBV3-2) and TRBJ1-3, with no clear D. Per the germline V gene, CDR1 is LGHDT and CDR2 is YNNKEL (reference sequence). Between the trimmed V and J ends, which lost 4 bases and 0 bases, there was a span of 13 bases. The CDR3 totals 16 residues.

This clone was picked up a small number of times. The chain joins TRBV14 to TRBJ1-4; D unresolved. Germline V gene sequence: CDR1 SGHDN, CDR2 FVKESK. The CDR3 runs to 12 residues. The V gene lost 3 bases and the J gene lost 13 bases, with 12 bases spanning the gap. The CDR3 here is CASSQFGDRLFF. The CDR3 nucleotides are TGTGCCAGCAGCCAGTTCGGGGATAGACTGTTTTTT.

V usage is TRBV6-6 and J usage is TRBJ1-4, with TRBD1 identical over 7 bases. Losses at the gene ends were 2 bases for V and 4 bases for J; bases not matched to a gene: 7. The CDR3 sequence is 16 residues long. Germline V lookup: CDR1 MNHNY, CDR2 SVGAGI (reference sequence). The CDR3 DNA sequence: TGTGCCAGCAGTTACGGAAAGGGACAGCTTAATGAAAAACTGTTTTTT. This gives the protein CASSYGKGQLNEKLFF.

The count of this clone is one. This CDR3 is CASSSNRGSTDTQYF. CDR3 bases: TGTGCCAGCAGTTCGAACAGGGGAAGCACAGATACGCAGTATTTT. The chain links TRBV6-6 to TRBJ2-3, with 7 bases fitting TRBD1. The V and J ends lost 4 bases and 0 bases, in that order; junction bases with no gene match: 4. Per the germline V gene, CDR1 is MNHNY and CDR2 is SVGAGI (reference sequence). The CDR3 has 15 residues.

V and J are TRBV2 and TRBJ1-5; D gene unclear. Germline V CDR1 and CDR2: SNHLY, FYNNEI. The V gene lost 6 bases and the J gene lost 6 bases, with 12 bases spanning the gap. The CDR3 covers 13 residues. The CDR3, as DNA: TGTGCCAGCAGGAGGGTTTCAGTTCAGCCCCAGCATTTT. As protein: CASRRVSVQPQHF.

The chain is built from TRBV11-2 and TRBJ1-1; TRBD1 matches at 10 bases. V shed 7 bases, J shed 4 bases, and the junction held 6 bases outside the gene matches. This CDR3 spans 14 amino acids. Looked up from germline, CDR1 is SGHAT and CDR2 is FQNNGV. The CDR3 is CASNPGTGVTEAFF. The DNA of the CDR3 is TGTGCCAGCAACCCCGGGACAGGGGTCACTGAAGCTTTCTTT.

The V gene is TRBV27, the J gene TRBJ2-1; D gene ambiguous. The V gene lost 2 bases and the J gene lost 3 bases, with 5 bases spanning the gap. The CDR3 has 13 residues. From germline, CDR1 is MNHEY and CDR2 SMNVEV (reference sequence). CDR3 residues: CASSLESYNEQFF. CDR3 coding DNA: TGTGCCAGCAGTTTAGAGAGCTACAATGAGCAGTTCTTC.

The chain combines TRBV6-5 with TRBJ1-1; TRBD1 is a possible D gene (6 bases). V shed 2 bases and J shed 8 bases, with 9 bases lying between them. Germline CDR1 is MNHEY and CDR2 is SVGAGI. This CDR3 region has 12 residues. The CDR3 spells CASSYRQGEAFF. CDR3 DNA sequence: TGTGCCAGCAGTTACCGCCAGGGGGAAGCTTTCTTT.

The chain is built from TRBV3-1 (or the pseudogene TRBV3-2) and TRBJ1-5; D gene unclear. V lost 1 base to trimming and J lost 2 bases, with 3 bases between them. This CDR3 is 13 amino acids long. CDR1 is LGHDT, CDR2 YNNKEL, per germline (reference sequence). Here the CDR3 reads CASSQAGNQPQHF. Here the CDR3 DNA reads TGTGCCAGCAGCCAAGCCGGCAATCAGCCCCAGCATTTT.

The CDR3 loop is CASSRQETQYF. CDR3 bases: TGCGCCAGCAGCCGCCAAGAGACCCAGTACTTC. V usage is TRBV5-1 and J usage is TRBJ2-5; D not certain. The CDR3 has 11 residues. V lost 4 bases and J 1 base, leaving 2 bases between the germline ends. CDR1 is SGHRS and CDR2 is YFSETQ in the germline V gene.

This clone has only a few counts. The chain couples TRBV7-9 to TRBJ2-1; D remains unclear. The CDR3 covers 13 residues. CDR1 and CDR2 from the germline V gene are SEHNR and FQNEAQ (reference sequence). The germline V and J ends were trimmed by 5 bases and 9 bases, with 14 bases remaining between them. As DNA, the CDR3 is TGTGCCAGCAGCGAGTATGAGGTTACTGAGCAGTTCTTC. This gives the protein CASSEYEVTEQFF.

This chain joins TRBV2 and TRBJ1-5; no clear D gene. The CDR3 has 14 amino acids. The germline CDR1 and CDR2 sequences are SNHLY and FYNNEI. The germline V and J ends were trimmed by 10 bases and 2 bases, with 15 bases remaining between them. DNA for the CDR3: TGTGCCACCATGGAGGTTTTTGGCAATCAGCCCCAGCATTTT. This codes for CATMEVFGNQPQHF.